The next 30 T cell receptor beta chains were all read from a single sample in a study of blood T cell repertoires in COVID-19. The method was immunoSEQ multiplex PCR; TCRdb's version includes in-frame clones alone and lacks a portion of them. The data show more than 95,000 clones, roughly 82% seen once. Specimen: peripheral blood. Every receptor here comes from a human donor in a cohort sampled during active COVID-19.

The V and J genes are TRBV6-6 and TRBJ2-5, with 8 bases matching TRBD1. Germline CDR1 is MNHNY and CDR2 is SVGAGI (reference sequence). Trimming removed 8 bases from V and 5 bases from J; junction bases left unmatched: 13. The CDR3 runs to 15 residues. CDR3 amino acids: CASGRSGGSGETQYF. The CDR3 DNA sequence: TGTGCCAGCGGGAGATCAGGGGGCTCGGGGGAGACCCAGTACTTC.

V and J are TRBV30 and TRBJ2-7; 9 nucleotides agree with TRBD1. Germline CDR1 and CDR2: GTSNPN and SVGIG (reference sequence). CDR3 length: 14 residues. The J segment lost 6 bases and the V segment lost 3 bases, leaving 9 bases of the junction unmatched. Here the CDR3 DNA reads TGTGCCTGGAGACCCGGGACAGGGCCTTTCGAGCAGTACTTC. This gives the protein CAWRPGTGPFEQYF.

The chain joins TRBV18 to TRBJ2-1; 8 bases match TRBD2. Germline lookup yields CDR1 KGHSH and CDR2 LQKENI. This CDR3 comprises 16 residues. Germline trimming cut 2 bases from V and 6 bases from J; bases unmatched to any gene: 9. The CDR3 loop reads CASSPVKGLVSNEQFF. The DNA for the CDR3 is TGTGCCAGCTCACCAGTGAAGGGACTAGTAAGCAATGAGCAGTTCTTC.

The V gene is TRBV5-4, the J gene TRBJ2-1, with TRBD1 as a possible D gene (6 bases). Germline values: CDR1 SGHNT, CDR2 YYREEE (reference sequence). This CDR3 is built from 15 residues. Trimming took 1 base from V and 3 from J, leaving 11 bases between them. This CDR3 is CASSLRGGFYNEQFF. CDR3 DNA: TGTGCCAGCAGCTTGCGTGGGGGCTTCTACAATGAGCAGTTCTTC.

This clone was picked up a small number of times. Here the CDR3 DNA reads TGTGCCAGCAGCCAAGACCCTGGACAGGGAACGGGAAAACTGTTTTTT. It codes for CASSQDPGQGTGKLFF. The chain couples TRBV4-2 to TRBJ1-4; TRBD1 matches at 8 bases. Losses at the gene ends were 0 bases for V and 10 bases for J; bases not matched to a gene: 10. The CDR3 is 16 residues long. The germline V gene encodes CDR1 LGHNA and CDR2 YNFKEQ.

The chain employs TRBV30 and TRBJ2-1; 8 nucleotides match TRBD2. The V gene's germline CDR1 is GTSNPN and CDR2 SVGIG (reference sequence). This CDR3 contains 13 residues. Trimming took 2 bases from V and 8 from J; bases not matched to a gene: 5. The CDR3, as DNA: TGTGCCTGGAGTAGCGGGGGTAAGGATGAGCAGTTCTTC. Its protein is CAWSSGGKDEQFF.

This chain joins TRBV7-8 and TRBJ2-1, with 9 bases fitting TRBD2. This CDR3 region has 15 residues. V shed 5 bases and J 9 bases; nucleotides not matched to a gene: 11. Per the germline V gene, CDR1 is SGHVS and CDR2 is FQNEAQ. Written as DNA, the CDR3 is TGTGCCAGCAGCGCCGGGCGGCGGGGGGGCCTTGAGCAGTTCTTC. It specifies CASSAGRRGGLEQFF.

The rearrangement joins TRBV5-1 to TRBJ2-5, with D maybe TRBD1 (6 bases). CDR1 is SGHRS and CDR2 is YFSETQ in the germline V gene. The CDR3 spans 17 residues. The V end lost 0 bases, the J end lost 4 bases, and 19 bases lay between the germline ends. The CDR3 loop is CASSLAGRGARLETQYF. CDR3 nucleotides: TGCGCCAGCAGCTTGGCCGGCAGGGGCGCACGTTTAGAGACCCAGTACTTC.

The chain employs TRBV27 and TRBJ2-7, with 9 bases that match TRBD1. Germline CDR1 MNHEY, CDR2 SMNVEV (reference sequence). The CDR3 contains 18 residues. The V segment lost 5 bases and the J segment 0 bases; nucleotides outside the gene matches: 14. DNA of the CDR3: TGTGCCAGCAGTACCGCCGGGACAGGGTCGTTCCGCTCCTACGAGCAGTACTTC. The encoded protein is CASSTAGTGSFRSYEQYF.

The V and J genes are TRBV12-3 or TRBV12-4 and TRBJ1-1; D is uncertain. The V gene lost 6 bases and the J gene lost 2 bases, with 10 bases spanning the gap. The CDR3 has 13 amino acids. CDR3 DNA: TGTGCCAGCAGACTAGGGCCTAACACTGAAGCTTTCTTT. Encoded protein: CASRLGPNTEAFF.

This clone occurred once. This chain connects TRBV10-3 to TRBJ1-2, with D uncertain. Germline lookup yields CDR1 ENHRY and CDR2 SYGVKD. The CDR3 has 12 amino acids. Trimming stripped 4 bases from V and 6 bases from J, with 9 bases between. CDR3 sequence reads: CAISGAQHGYTF. The CDR3 DNA sequence: TGTGCCATCAGTGGGGCCCAGCATGGCTACACCTTC.

This rearrangement joins TRBV7-9 to TRBJ1-2; no firm D call. The CDR3 sequence is 13 residues long. V was pared by 1 base and J by 4 bases, with 7 bases between. Germline CDR1 SEHNR, CDR2 FQNEAQ (reference sequence). The CDR3 spells CASSLDGSYGYTF. Here the CDR3 DNA reads TGTGCCAGCAGCTTAGATGGCAGCTATGGCTACACCTTC.

Ten or more counts support this clone. The gene calls are TRBV5-1 and TRBJ1-1; D may be TRBD1 (6 bases). V dropped 0 bases and J dropped 1 base, with 16 bases sitting between them. The CDR3 has 17 amino acids. Germline CDR1 and CDR2: SGHRS and YFSETQ. The CDR3 sequence: CASSLGAGGATNTEAFF. CDR3 DNA: TGCGCCAGCAGCTTGGGGGCCGGGGGGGCGACGAACACTGAAGCTTTCTTT.

This rearrangement joins TRBV6-5 to TRBJ2-7; TRBD2 is a possible D gene (7 bases). Trimming shortened V by 6 bases and J by 2 bases, and 14 bases separated the two germline ends. From germline, CDR1 is MNHEY and CDR2 SVGAGI. This CDR3 contains 14 residues. CDR3 sequence reads: CASSPEGGPYEQYF. DNA for the CDR3: TGTGCCAGCAGCCCCGAGGGGGGGCCCTACGAGCAGTACTTC.

The chain has TRBV18 and TRBJ1-6, with no clear D. The CDR3 is 14 residues long. CDR1 is KGHSH, CDR2 LQKENI, per germline. V was cut by 1 base and J by 3 bases, with 4 bases left in between. CDR3 loop: CASSPRSYNSPLHF. CDR3 DNA: TGTGCCAGCTCACCACGGAGCTATAATTCACCCCTCCACTTT.

V gene TRBV3-1 (or the pseudogene TRBV3-2) combines with J gene TRBJ2-1; 9 nucleotides align to TRBD1. The CDR3 sequence is 15 residues long. Per germline, CDR1 LGHDT and CDR2 YNNKEL (reference sequence). Losses at the gene ends were 3 bases for V and 3 bases for J; bases not matched to a gene: 3. The CDR3 nucleotides read TGTGCCAGCAGCCATGGGGACAGGGTCTACAATGAGCAGTTCTTC. Amino acid sequence: CASSHGDRVYNEQFF.

The rearrangement links TRBV1 to TRBJ2-3; no DNA check was done on the table's D call, TRBD2. TRBV1 is a pseudogene locus. The CDR3 extends over 16 amino acids. The CDR3 reads CTSSVALAGGSDTQYF. The CDR3 DNA follows: TGCACCAGCAGTGTGGCTCTAGCGGGGGGCTCAGATACGCAGTATTTT.

As to this clone: Other DNA variants within this sample encode the same CDR3. V and J are TRBV14 and TRBJ1-1, with D uncertain. In germline, CDR1 is SGHDN, CDR2 FVKESK. CDR3 size: 14 residues. V shed 4 bases and J shed 1 base, with 10 bases lying between them. The CDR3: CASSPESPNTEAFF. The CDR3 bases are TGTGCCAGCAGCCCCGAAAGCCCGAACACTGAAGCTTTCTTT.

The chain recombines TRBV5-1 with TRBJ2-7; 11 bases map to TRBD1. V lost 2 bases to trimming and J lost 4 bases; unmatched junction nucleotides: 5. The CDR3 has 15 residues. Germline CDR1 SGHRS, CDR2 YFSETQ. CDR3 sequence: CASSLGTGGWYEQYF. For the CDR3, the DNA is TGCGCCAGCAGCTTAGGGACAGGGGGATGGTACGAGCAGTACTTC. Looking up the rest from reference TRBV5-1 and TRBJ2-7 gives the full variable domain: KAGVTQTPRYLIKTRGQQVTLSCSPISGHRSVSWYQQTPGQGLQFLFEYFSETQRNKGNFPGRFSGRQFSNSRSEMNVSTLELGDSALYLCASSLGTGGWYEQYFGPGTRLTVT.

This chain links TRBV29-1 with TRBJ1-1, with a weak D call TRBD1 (6 bases). Germline V gives CDR1 SQVTM, CDR2 ANQGSEA. V was clipped by 5 bases and J by 8 bases, with 15 bases between them. CDR3 size: 12 residues. CDR3 sequence: CSVRTAKDEAFF. CDR3 DNA sequence: TGCAGCGTTCGGACAGCCAAAGACGAAGCTTTCTTT.

The chain recombines TRBV6-2 or TRBV6-3 with TRBJ2-7; 7 nucleotides line up with TRBD2. V was pared by 2 bases and J by 3 bases, with 7 bases of the junction left unmatched. Germline V gives CDR1 MNHEY, CDR2 SVGEGT. The CDR3 is 15 residues long. The chain's CDR3 is CASSYDRPGGYEQYF. The CDR3 DNA reads TGTGCCAGCAGTTACGACCGGCCGGGGGGCTACGAGCAGTACTTC.

The chain is built from TRBV7-9 and TRBJ1-6; weak D call: TRBD1 (5 bases). The CDR3 covers 14 residues. V was shortened by 7 bases and J by 9 bases, with 16 bases between the two germline ends. Germline values: CDR1 SEHNR, CDR2 FQNEAQ (reference sequence). The CDR3 nucleotides are TGTGCCAGCACGCAGGGTCAGGGCAGTTCACCCCTCCACTTT. Translated, it gives CASTQGQGSSPLHF.

The rearrangement joins TRBV2 to TRBJ2-3; tentatively, D is TRBD1 (5 bases). Germline V gene lookup returns CDR1 SNHLY and CDR2 FYNNEI. This CDR3 comprises 15 residues. Deletions cut 4 bases from V and 5 bases from J, with 16 bases between. The CDR3 region is CASSGGRPRVDTQYF. CDR3 nucleotides: TGTGCCAGCAGTGGGGGCAGGCCCCGAGTAGATACGCAGTATTTT. The whole variable domain, remainder taken from reference TRBV2 and TRBJ2-3, is EPEVTQTPSHQVTQMGQEVILRCVPISNHLYFYWYRQILGQKVEFLVSFYNNEISEKSEIFDDQFSVERPDGSNFTLKIRSTKLEDSAMYFCASSGGRPRVDTQYFGPGTRLTVL.

The chain links TRBV5-4 to TRBJ2-1; D uncertain. Trimming took off 0 bases at V and 0 bases at J, with 7 bases between the two ends. The CDR3 spans 15 residues. Germline V gene lookup returns CDR1 SGHNT and CDR2 YYREEE (reference sequence). As DNA, the CDR3 is TGTGCCAGCAGCTTGGCGGCTAGCTCCTACAATGAGCAGTTCTTC. This sequence encodes CASSLAASSYNEQFF.

The V gene is TRBV6-5, the J gene TRBJ2-7; 8 positions agree with TRBD1. This CDR3 contains 12 residues. Germline CDR1 is MNHEY and CDR2 is SVGAGI. V dropped 6 bases and J dropped 6; count of bases not matched to a gene: 4. CDR3 in DNA: TGTGCCAGCAGAATACAGGGGGGCGAGCAGTACTTC. Translating it yields CASRIQGGEQYF.

The chain is built from TRBV5-1 and TRBJ1-4; 10 bases align to TRBD1. Germline V gene lookup returns CDR1 SGHRS and CDR2 YFSETQ. Germline trimming cut 4 bases from V and 4 bases from J; bases unmatched to any gene: 4. The CDR3 extends over 15 amino acids. CDR3 sequence (DNA): TGCGCCAGCAGCGACCGGGACAGGGGTAATGAAAAACTGTTTTTT. It is translated as CASSDRDRGNEKLFF.

V gene TRBV15 combines with J gene TRBJ1-5; D is ambiguous. With 3 bases removed from V and 7 bases from J, the gap between germline ends came to 19 bases. In germline, CDR1 is LNHNV, CDR2 YYDKDF (reference sequence). The CDR3 sequence is 16 residues long. CDR3 amino acids: CATSSLRREGSQPQHF. The CDR3 region has the DNA TGTGCCACCAGCAGCCTCCGAAGGGAGGGAAGCCAGCCCCAGCATTTT.

The V and J genes are TRBV11-2 and TRBJ2-1, with 15 bases lining up with TRBD2. CDR3 length equals 17 residues. Losses at the gene ends were 3 bases for V and 7 bases for J; bases not matched to a gene: 7. Germline V gene data show CDR1 as SGHAT and CDR2 as FQNNGV. CDR3 protein: CASSLGLAGGHGNEQFF. The CDR3 bases are TGTGCCAGCAGCTTGGGACTAGCGGGGGGCCACGGTAATGAGCAGTTCTTC.

The chain joins TRBV7-8 to TRBJ1-2; no clear D. CDR1 is SGHVS and CDR2 is FQNEAQ in the germline V gene. This CDR3 contains 13 residues. V shed 1 base and J shed 14 bases, with 17 bases lying between them. The CDR3 reads CASSLVVGSRGTF. In nucleotides, the CDR3 is TGTGCCAGCAGCTTAGTGGTAGGAAGTCGGGGTACCTTC.

The V gene is TRBV20-1, the J gene TRBJ2-3; tentatively, D is TRBD2 (5 bases). This CDR3 is built from 12 residues. Germline lookup yields CDR1 DFQATT and CDR2 SNEGSKA (reference sequence). The germline V and J ends were trimmed by 3 bases and 4 bases, with 8 bases remaining between them. The CDR3 reads CSASGGPDTQYF. In DNA, the CDR3 is TGCAGTGCTAGTGGAGGCCCAGATACGCAGTATTTT.